Listed below are T cell receptor beta chains from one sample, sequenced in a study of blood T cell repertoires in COVID-19. Profiled with immunoSEQ multiplex PCR; TCRdb holds only in-frame clones, not every one. The top ten hold about 0.89% of the sample, which has over 300,000 clones, around 87% seen once. Specimen: PBMCs or T cells enriched from blood (not recorded which). The receptors here all came from a woman in her twenties or thirties with acute COVID-19. Each CDR3 is given with its conserved first and last residue. Each record gives: CDR3 protein, CDR3 DNA, J gene, D gene, clone size, V gene. A D gene is named only where the DNA matches it firmly. A clone size is listed for some rows: how often the clone was seen (once, few, many), or a class if it is expanded.

CDR3: CASSATTGQIAEAFF
DNA: TGTGCCAGCAGCGCAACCACAGGGCAAATTGCTGAAGCTTTCTTT
J: TRBJ1-1
D: NA
size: few
V: TRBV7-9

CDR3: CASSRTSGGPINEQFF
DNA: TGTGCCAGTAGTAGAACTAGCGGGGGCCCGATAAATGAGCAGTTCTTC
J: TRBJ2-1
D: TRBD2
size: NA
V: TRBV19

CDR3: CASRRGHEKLFF
DNA: TGTGCCAGCAGACGCGGTCATGAAAAACTGTTTTTT
J: TRBJ1-4
D: NA
size: NA
V: TRBV28

CDR3: CASSPQQLTNSPLHF
DNA: TGTGCCAGCAGCCCACAACAGTTGACTAATTCACCCCTCCACTTT
J: TRBJ1-6
D: NA
size: NA
V: TRBV7-8

CDR3: CASSLDPSYGYTF
DNA: TGTGCCAGCAGCTTAGATCCTTCTTATGGCTACACCTTC
J: TRBJ1-2
D: NA
size: NA
V: TRBV11-2

CDR3: CATSDPGTGKENEQFF
DNA: TGTGCCACCAGTGATCCAGGGACAGGGAAGGAGAATGAGCAGTTCTTC
J: TRBJ2-1
D: TRBD1
size: once
V: TRBV24-1

CDR3: CASSVDRDTEAFF
DNA: TGTGCCAGCAGCGTAGACAGAGACACTGAAGCTTTCTTT
J: TRBJ1-1
D: NA
size: NA
V: TRBV9

CDR3: CSASDNRVGEKLFF
DNA: TGCAGTGCTAGTGATAACAGGGTGGGTGAAAAACTGTTTTTT
J: TRBJ1-4
D: NA
size: NA
V: TRBV20-1

CDR3: CASSLARQGWGSPLHF
DNA: TGTGCCAGCAGCTTGGCCCGGCAGGGATGGGGTTCACCCCTCCACTTT
J: TRBJ1-6
D: NA
size: NA
V: TRBV5-6

CDR3: CASSLEAISGNTIYF
DNA: TGTGCCAGCAGCTTAGAGGCTATTTCGGGGAACACCATATATTTT
J: TRBJ1-3
D: NA
size: NA
V: TRBV11-2

CDR3: CASGTGQEVPYGYTF
DNA: TGTGCCAGCGGGACGGGACAGGAAGTTCCCTATGGCTACACCTTC
J: TRBJ1-2
D: TRBD1
size: NA
V: TRBV13

CDR3: CASSVGGSNQPQHF
DNA: TGTGCCAGCAGTGTAGGGGGCAGCAATCAGCCCCAGCATTTT
J: TRBJ1-5
D: TRBD1
size: NA
V: TRBV2

CDR3: CAGANQGNQPQHF
DNA: TGTGCCGGTGCGAACCAGGGTAATCAGCCCCAGCATTTT
J: TRBJ1-5
D: NA
size: NA
V: TRBV19

CDR3: CASSPRLAGPGELFF
DNA: TGTGCCAGCAGTCCCCGACTAGCAGGGCCCGGGGAGCTGTTTTTT
J: TRBJ2-2
D: TRBD2
size: once
V: TRBV6-5

CDR3: CAWGTGGDDSPLHF
DNA: TGTGCCTGGGGGACGGGGGGAGACGATTCACCCCTCCACTTT
J: TRBJ1-6
D: NA
size: NA
V: TRBV30

CDR3: CASRTGTGELFF
DNA: TGTGCCAGCAGGACAGGGACCGGGGAGCTGTTTTTT
J: TRBJ2-2
D: TRBD1
size: NA
V: TRBV9

CDR3: CASSLGPGWAFF
DNA: TGTGCCAGCAGCTTAGGCCCAGGGTGGGCTTTCTTT
J: TRBJ1-1
D: NA
size: NA
V: TRBV7-2

CDR3: CASSDSSRGGTGELFF
DNA: TGTGCCAGCAGTGACTCGAGCAGGGGAGGGACCGGGGAGCTGTTTTTT
J: TRBJ2-2
D: NA
size: once
V: TRBV6-4

CDR3: CASSRWGPGQVNTGELFF
DNA: TGTGCCAGTTCCCGATGGGGCCCGGGACAGGTGAACACCGGGGAGCTGTTTTTT
J: TRBJ2-2
D: TRBD1
size: NA
V: TRBV19

CDR3: CASRGQGEQFF
DNA: TGTGCCAGCAGAGGACAGGGCGAGCAGTTCTTC
J: TRBJ2-1
D: TRBD1
size: NA
V: TRBV7-3

CDR3: CATSRASGGGAYEQYF
DNA: TGTGCCACCAGCAGAGCATCGGGCGGGGGGGCCTACGAGCAGTACTTC
J: TRBJ2-7
D: TRBD2
size: NA
V: TRBV15

CDR3: CASSESGGVHYGYTF
DNA: TGCGCCAGCAGTGAGTCGGGGGGGGTTCACTATGGCTACACCTTC
J: TRBJ1-2
D: NA
size: NA
V: TRBV10-2

CDR3: CASSQDHRTSGGSSYEQYF
DNA: TGCGCCAGCAGCCAAGATCACAGGACTAGCGGGGGGTCGTCCTACGAGCAGTACTTC
J: TRBJ2-7
D: TRBD2
size: NA
V: TRBV4-3

CDR3: CASSLGQGREQYF
DNA: TGTGCCAGCAGCCTAGGACAGGGGCGCGAGCAGTACTTC
J: TRBJ2-7
D: TRBD1
size: few
V: TRBV7-3

CDR3: CASSGGANQPQHF
DNA: TGTGCCAGCTCTGGGGGGGCGAACCAGCCCCAGCATTTT
J: TRBJ1-5
D: NA
size: few
V: TRBV2

CDR3: CSVDRTDRGYGYTF
DNA: TGCAGCGTTGACCGGACTGACAGGGGCTATGGCTACACCTTC
J: TRBJ1-2
D: TRBD1
size: once
V: TRBV29-1

CDR3: CASSTQDRLRNQPQHF
DNA: TGTGCCAGCTCAACACAAGACAGGTTGCGCAATCAGCCCCAGCATTTT
J: TRBJ1-5
D: NA
size: NA
V: TRBV18

CDR3: CATSDSGGGRNF
DNA: TGTGCCACCAGTGATTCGGGCGGGGGGCGGAATTTT
J: TRBJ2-3
D: TRBD2
size: NA
V: TRBV24-1

CDR3: CASRLAGVETQYF
DNA: TGTGCCAGCAGACTAGCGGGGGTTGAGACCCAGTACTTC
J: TRBJ2-5
D: TRBD2
size: NA
V: TRBV7-9

CDR3: CASSSFTSTHHYEQYF
DNA: TGTGCCAGCAGCTCCTTTACTAGTACCCATCACTACGAGCAGTACTTC
J: TRBJ2-7
D: NA
size: NA
V: TRBV5-5

CDR3: CASSISGLGGYEQYF
DNA: TGTGCCAGTAGTATATCCGGGCTGGGGGGCTACGAGCAGTACTTC
J: TRBJ2-7
D: NA
size: NA
V: TRBV19

CDR3: CASSLGDRGSGNTIYF
DNA: TGCGCCAGCAGCTTAGGGGACAGGGGTTCTGGAAACACCATATATTTT
J: TRBJ1-3
D: TRBD1
size: NA
V: TRBV5-1

CDR3: CASSQHLPGTDYEQYF
DNA: TGCGCCAGCAGCCAACACCTTCCCGGGACAGACTACGAGCAGTACTTC
J: TRBJ2-7
D: TRBD1
size: NA
V: TRBV4-1

CDR3: CASAVAATYNEQFF
DNA: TGTGCCAGCGCAGTGGCGGCGACCTACAATGAGCAGTTCTTC
J: TRBJ2-1
D: NA
size: NA
V: TRBV7-3

CDR3: CASSRNFQGYEQYF
DNA: TGTGCCAGCAGCCGAAACTTCCAGGGTTACGAGCAGTACTTC
J: TRBJ2-7
D: NA
size: NA
V: TRBV6-5

CDR3: CATSDLGTSGGLYNEQFF
DNA: TGTGCCACCAGTGATTTAGGGACTAGCGGGGGCCTTTACAATGAGCAGTTCTTC
J: TRBJ2-1
D: TRBD2
size: NA
V: TRBV24-1

CDR3: CASSEFNLGATEAFF
DNA: TGTGCCAGCAGTGAATTCAATTTGGGGGCCACTGAAGCTTTCTTT
J: TRBJ1-1
D: NA
size: NA
V: TRBV6-1

CDR3: CASSYRGTDYNSPLHF
DNA: TGTGCCAGCAGTTACCGAGGGACAGACTATAATTCACCCCTCCACTTT
J: TRBJ1-6
D: TRBD1
size: NA
V: TRBV6-2/TRBV6-3

CDR3: CASSQEAQGARTGELFF
DNA: TGTGCCAGCAGCCAAGAAGCACAGGGGGCGAGGACCGGGGAGCTGTTTTTT
J: TRBJ2-2
D: TRBD1
size: NA
V: TRBV3-1/TRBV3-2

CDR3: CASSLVGTGFSYEQYF
DNA: TGTGCCAGCAGCTTAGTCGGGACAGGGTTCTCCTACGAGCAGTACTTC
J: TRBJ2-7
D: TRBD1
size: NA
V: TRBV7-2

CDR3: CASSPSGRSSYNEQFF
DNA: TGTGCCAGCAGCCCCTCTGGGCGAAGCTCCTACAATGAGCAGTTCTTC
J: TRBJ2-1
D: NA
size: NA
V: TRBV7-2

CDR3: CASSGGQGGTGELFF
DNA: TGCGCCAGCAGTGGTGGACAGGGGGGGACCGGGGAGCTGTTTTTT
J: TRBJ2-2
D: TRBD1
size: NA
V: TRBV10-1

CDR3: CATSELAGGPYEQYF
DNA: TGTGCCACCAGCGAACTAGCGGGGGGCCCCTACGAGCAGTACTTC
J: TRBJ2-7
D: TRBD2
size: NA
V: TRBV15

CDR3: CASSQLYLVSGTGTEAFF
DNA: TGTGCCAGTAGTCAATTGTATCTGGTTTCGGGGACAGGCACTGAAGCTTTCTTT
J: TRBJ1-1
D: TRBD1
size: NA
V: TRBV19

CDR3: CSASERGSGANVLTF
DNA: TGCAGTGCTAGTGAACGGGGATCTGGGGCCAACGTCCTGACTTTC
J: TRBJ2-6
D: NA
size: NA
V: TRBV20-1

CDR3: CASSQQIPTGGDSEKLFF
DNA: TGCGCCAGCAGCCAACAAATTCCGACAGGGGGTGATAGTGAAAAACTGTTTTTT
J: TRBJ1-4
D: TRBD1
size: NA
V: TRBV4-1

CDR3: CAWSPWGGDGYTF
DNA: TGTGCCTGGAGTCCCTGGGGGGGAGATGGCTACACCTTC
J: TRBJ1-2
D: NA
size: NA
V: TRBV30

CDR3: CASSPLLDRDSGNTIYF
DNA: TGTGCCAGCTCACCCTTACTTGACAGAGACTCTGGAAACACCATATATTTT
J: TRBJ1-3
D: NA
size: NA
V: TRBV18

CDR3: CASSLYVGAAQDEQYF
DNA: TGTGCCAGCAGCTTATACGTTGGGGCAGCCCAGGACGAGCAGTACTTC
J: TRBJ2-7
D: NA
size: once
V: TRBV7-6

CDR3: CASSPPPSRNTEAFF
DNA: TGTGCCAGCAGTCCCCCGCCTTCGAGGAACACTGAAGCTTTCTTT
J: TRBJ1-1
D: NA
size: NA
V: TRBV6-5

CDR3: CAISDRDTHQPQHF
DNA: TGTGCCATCAGTGACCGGGACACACATCAGCCCCAGCATTTT
J: TRBJ1-5
D: NA
size: few
V: TRBV10-3

CDR3: CASSVSGTSGGTETQYF
DNA: TGCGCCAGCAGCGTATCCGGGACTAGCGGGGGTACGGAGACCCAGTACTTC
J: TRBJ2-5
D: TRBD2
size: NA
V: TRBV5-1

CDR3: CASSWTAAASSYNSPLHF
DNA: TGTGCCAGCAGTTGGACAGCCGCCGCCAGCTCCTATAATTCACCCCTCCACTTT
J: TRBJ1-6
D: NA
size: NA
V: TRBV2

CDR3: CASSLALSSYNEQFF
DNA: TGTGCCAGCAGCTTAGCCCTGAGCTCCTACAATGAGCAGTTCTTC
J: TRBJ2-1
D: NA
size: NA
V: TRBV7-2

CDR3: CASSIGQASGNTIYF
DNA: TGTGCCAGTAGTATCGGACAGGCCTCTGGAAACACCATATATTTT
J: TRBJ1-3
D: TRBD1
size: NA
V: TRBV19

CDR3: CATSDSGQGDNSPLHF
DNA: TGTGCCACCAGTGATTCGGGACAGGGGGATAATTCACCCCTCCACTTT
J: TRBJ1-6
D: TRBD1
size: NA
V: TRBV24-1

CDR3: CASSLGRGGARDNEQFF
DNA: TGCGCCAGCAGCTTGGGTCGCGGGGGGGCGCGGGACAATGAGCAGTTCTTC
J: TRBJ2-1
D: TRBD2
size: once
V: TRBV5-1

CDR3: CASSRAPGSYGYTF
DNA: TGTGCCAGCAGTAGAGCTCCGGGAAGCTATGGCTACACCTTC
J: TRBJ1-2
D: NA
size: NA
V: TRBV6-5

CDR3: CASSATGASINQPQHF
DNA: TGTGCCAGCTCAGCGACAGGGGCGAGTATTAATCAGCCCCAGCATTTT
J: TRBJ1-5
D: TRBD1
size: NA
V: TRBV18

CDR3: CATHHGAPGTGAGNTIYF
DNA: TGTGCCACTCACCATGGGGCCCCCGGGACAGGGGCTGGAAACACCATATATTTT
J: TRBJ1-3
D: TRBD1
size: NA
V: TRBV15